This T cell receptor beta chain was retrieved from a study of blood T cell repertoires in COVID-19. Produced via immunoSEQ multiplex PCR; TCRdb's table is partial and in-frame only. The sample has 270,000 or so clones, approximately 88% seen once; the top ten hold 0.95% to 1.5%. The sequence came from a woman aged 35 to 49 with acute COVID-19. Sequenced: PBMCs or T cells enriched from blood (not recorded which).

CDR3 sequence: CASSSDRGDTQYF. The CDR3 coding sequence is TGTGCCAGCAGCTCGGACAGGGGAGATACGCAGTATTTT. The chain combines TRBV11-2 with TRBJ2-3; 9 nucleotides match TRBD1. J gave up 5 bases and V 4 bases, and 1 base lay outside the gene matches. The CDR3 loop spans 13 amino acids. Germline CDR1 SGHAT, CDR2 FQNNGV.